What follows are 6 T cell receptor beta chains derived from one specimen sequenced in a study of blood T cell repertoires in COVID-19. Some clones are missing from TCRdb's copy, which holds only in-frame ones; the method was immunoSEQ multiplex PCR. The data show 90,000 to 120,000 clones, about 87% seen once. Sequenced sample: peripheral blood. The source is a man aged 45 to 65 with acute or convalescent COVID-19.

The V call is TRBV9, the J call TRBJ2-2, with a tentative D call TRBD2 (5 bases). This CDR3 comprises 15 residues. Germline-derived CDR1 and CDR2 are SGDLS and YYNGEE. Trimming took 0 bases from V and 4 from J, leaving 10 bases between them. The CDR3 region has the DNA TGTGCCAGCAGCGTAGGTGGGAGTGGCACCGGGGAGCTGTTTTTT. Translation gives CASSVGGSGTGELFF.

The chain combines TRBV28 with TRBJ2-1; D is perhaps TRBD2 (7 bases). Germline-derived CDR1 and CDR2 are MDHEN and SYDVKM. V dropped 5 bases and J dropped 8 bases, with 19 bases sitting between them. The CDR3 is made up of 15 amino acids. The CDR3 nucleotides read TGTGCCAGCAGTCCCCTCGGCGGGGGCGTAGATGAGCAGTTCTTC. Translation gives CASSPLGGGVDEQFF.

The V gene is TRBV28, the J gene TRBJ1-2; 12 bases map to TRBD1. The CDR3 sequence is 15 residues long. V was pared by 6 bases and J by 8 bases, with 10 bases of the junction left unmatched. From germline, CDR1 is MDHEN and CDR2 SYDVKM. CDR3: CASRSRDRGQLGYTF. The CDR3 DNA is TGTGCCAGCAGATCCCGGGACAGGGGGCAATTAGGCTACACCTTC.

The CDR3 region is CASSVTRDRLISYEQYF. In DNA, the CDR3 is TGCGCCAGCAGCGTAACCCGGGACAGATTAATTTCCTACGAGCAGTACTTC. This chain links TRBV10-2 with TRBJ2-7, with 7 bases aligning to TRBD1. The CDR3 contains 17 residues. Germline CDR1 and CDR2: WSHSY and SAAADI. J was trimmed by 1 base and V by 6 bases; bases with no gene match: 15.

For the CDR3, the DNA is TGTGCCAGCAGTTCACTAAACTCCGGGGAGCTGTTTTTT. Amino acids: CASSSLNSGELFF. The chain joins TRBV28 to TRBJ2-2, with unresolved D. CDR1 is MDHEN and CDR2 is SYDVKM in the germline V gene. CDR3 size: 13 residues. The V end was cut by 4 bases, the J end by 6 bases, with 9 bases between.

To note about this clone: Other nucleotide sequences in the sample specify the same CDR3. The V call is TRBV6-6, the J call TRBJ2-1; TRBD1 agrees at 7 bases. The V segment lost 5 bases and the J segment 4 bases; nucleotides outside the gene matches: 2. Looked up from germline, CDR1 is MNHNY and CDR2 is SVGAGI (reference sequence). This CDR3 is built from 13 residues. DNA for the CDR3: TGTGCCAGCAGTCGGGACAGTTACAATGAGCAGTTCTTC. This encodes CASSRDSYNEQFF.